A selection of T cell receptor beta chains follows, all from one sample in a study of cytomegalovirus exposure and HLA in healthy donors. The table came from immunoSEQ multiplex PCR; TCRdb's copy has only in-frame clones and leaves some out. The repertoire includes 210,000 or so clones, around 80% of them detected once, and approximately 0.71% sits in the top ten. The sequenced sample was PBMCs. Every receptor here comes from a boy aged 2 to 9 in good health and CMV-seronegative. Each CDR3 is given with its conserved first and last residue. A D gene is named only where the DNA matches it firmly. Expanded clones get a size class; other rows say once, few or many, or leave the size out.

>TRBV5-4|TRBJ2-5|-|-
TGTGCCAGCAGTGCGATTGAAGAGACCCAGTACTTC
CASSAIEETQYF
>TRBV15|TRBJ2-3|TRBD2|-
TGTGCCACCAGCACTCCCCAAGCGGGGATCACAGATACGCAGTATTTT
CATSTPQAGITDTQYF
>TRBV5-8|TRBJ2-5|TRBD1|-
TGTGCCAGCAGCCCTAGGACAGGCTCCCTTCGGGAGACCCAGTACTTC
CASSPRTGSLRETQYF
>TRBV10-3|TRBJ1-2|TRBD1|-
TGTGCCATCAGTGACGGGGACAGGGTACAGGGCTACACCTTC
CAISDGDRVQGYTF
>TRBV9|TRBJ2-1|-|-
TGTGCCAGCAGCGTAGGGGACATACCCTACAATGAGCAGTTCTTC
CASSVGDIPYNEQFF
>TRBV10-3|TRBJ2-5|TRBD1|-
TGTGCCATCAGTGAGTCACTCGGACAGGGGTGGAAAGAGACCCAGTACTTC
CAISESLGQGWKETQYF
>TRBV5-4|TRBJ2-5|-|-
TGTGCCAGCAGCTTTTCTATCGTCACAGAAGAGACCCAGTACTTC
CASSFSIVTEETQYF
>TRBV6-5|TRBJ2-1|TRBD2|-
TGTGCCAGCAGTTGGTCCGCTAGCGGGGACGGTGAGCAGTTCTTC
CASSWSASGDGEQFF
>TRBV7-9|TRBJ2-1|-|once
TGTGCCAGCAGCCGCGGAGGGCCAAGTGAGCAGTTCTTC
CASSRGGPSEQFF
>TRBV29-1|TRBJ2-7|-|-
TGCAGCGCCGCGGTATCTTACGAGCAGTACTTC
CSAAVSYEQYF
>TRBV2|TRBJ1-2|-|few
TGTGCCAGCAGTGAAGTACAGACTAACTATGGCTACACCTTC
CASSEVQTNYGYTF
>TRBV2|TRBJ2-3|TRBD2|once
TGTGCCAGCAAAGGGACTAGCGGGGGGGCAGATACGCAGTATTTT
CASKGTSGGADTQYF
>TRBV5-1|TRBJ2-5|TRBD2|-
TGCGCCAGCAGCCCACGGGGGGGTAACCAAGAGACCCAGTACTTC
CASSPRGGNQETQYF
>TRBV9|TRBJ1-2|TRBD1|-
TGTGCCAGCAGCCAAGGGCAGGGGGGTTCGGGTGGCTACACCTTC
CASSQGQGGSGGYTF
>TRBV27|TRBJ2-1|-|-
TGTGCCAGCAGTGCAGGGTCCTTCGGTGAGCAGTTCTTC
CASSAGSFGEQFF
>TRBV7-2|TRBJ2-7|TRBD1|few
TGTGCCAGCAGCTTAGTCCGCTGGGACAGCTCCTACGAGCAGTACTTC
CASSLVRWDSSYEQYF
>TRBV2|TRBJ2-3|TRBD2|-
TGTGCCAGCAGTTCCCTTAGCGGGAAGGATAGTACGCAGTATTTT
CASSSLSGKDSTQYF
>TRBV14|TRBJ2-3|TRBD2|-
TGTGCCAGCAGCCAAGCCCTTAGCGGGACAGATACGCAGTATTTT
CASSQALSGTDTQYF
>TRBV5-6|TRBJ2-1|TRBD1|-
TGTGCCAGCAGCTACGGGACAGGGGGCGGTTACAATGAGCAGTTCTTC
CASSYGTGGGYNEQFF
>TRBV4-2|TRBJ2-3|TRBD2|once
TGTGCCAGCGCCCACCCCGGGACTAGCGGGGAATTACCCACAGATACGCAGTATTTT
CASAHPGTSGELPTDTQYF
>TRBV19|TRBJ2-7|TRBD2|-
TGTGCCAGTAGCCTTAGCGGGGAAGTCTACGAGCAGTACTTC
CASSLSGEVYEQYF
>TRBV30|TRBJ1-2|-|-
TGTGCCTGGAGGAGACAGACCTCCTTCTATGGCTACACCTTC
CAWRRQTSFYGYTF
>TRBV2|TRBJ2-1|TRBD2|-
TGTGCCAGCACCCTAGCGGGGATGTACAATGAGCAGTTCTTC
CASTLAGMYNEQFF
>TRBV4-2|TRBJ2-7|-|few
TGTGCCAGCAGCCAAGGAGGGGGCGAGCAGTACTTC
CASSQGGGEQYF
>TRBV7-6|TRBJ1-1|TRBD1|-
TGTGCCAGCAGCCATCCAGGGGGATCAGAAGCTTTCTTT
CASSHPGGSEAFF
>TRBV5-1|TRBJ1-4|-|few
TGCGCCAGCAGCGCTGGAGCGAATGAAAAACTGTTTTTT
CASSAGANEKLFF
>TRBV29-1|TRBJ1-1|-|-
TGCAGCGTAGCAGGGATCCTGAACACTGAAGCTTTCTTT
CSVAGILNTEAFF
>TRBV19|TRBJ1-3|TRBD1|once
TGTGCCAGTAGTGTCTCGGGACAGCCTGGAAACACCATATATTTT
CASSVSGQPGNTIYF
>TRBV9|TRBJ2-3|TRBD1|-
TGTGCCAGCAGCGTAGACGGGACAGCGGCAGATACGCAGTATTTT
CASSVDGTAADTQYF
>TRBV10-3|TRBJ1-3|-|-
TGTGCCATCAGTGAGTCTTCAGGGCCAGGAAACACCATATATTTT
CAISESSGPGNTIYF
>TRBV5-8|TRBJ1-5|TRBD1|-
TGTGCCAGCAGCCGTACAGGGGAGTTCAATCAGCCCCAGCATTTT
CASSRTGEFNQPQHF
>TRBV5-1|TRBJ2-1|TRBD1|-
TGCGCCAGCAGCTTGGGACAGGGGAGCTCCTACAATGAGCAGTTCTTC
CASSLGQGSSYNEQFF
>TRBV19|TRBJ2-7|TRBD2|-
TGTGCCAGTAGTACGCCCCGGACTAGCGGGGGATACGAGCAGTACTTC
CASSTPRTSGGYEQYF
>TRBV6-4|TRBJ2-1|TRBD2|-
TGTGCCAGCAGCATCAACGGCGGGGGTTACAATGAGCAGTTCTTC
CASSINGGGYNEQFF
>TRBV7-9|TRBJ2-7|-|-
TGTGCCAGCAGCGTAACATCCGGGACTCGGCCGATCGAGCAGTACTTC
CASSVTSGTRPIEQYF
>TRBV4-1|TRBJ2-1|-|-
TGCGCCAGCAGCCAAAGCGGGTACGAGCAGTTCTTC
CASSQSGYEQFF
>TRBV29-1|TRBJ2-3|TRBD2|-
TGCAGCGTCCTGACTAGCGGGAGCACAGATACGCAGTATTTT
CSVLTSGSTDTQYF
>TRBV7-2|TRBJ1-5|-|-
TGTGCCAGCAGCCCAGGGCAGGGAGGGGATCAGCCCCAGCATTTT
CASSPGQGGDQPQHF